This TCR beta chain was sequenced during a study of regulatory T cells in long-lasting Graves disease. For TCR beta, libraries came from iRepertoire HTBI primers and Arm-PCR of CDR3 regions. TCRdb reprocessed the multiplex PCR reads via MiXCR and lists one record per CDR3 protein. The sample has about 470,000 distinct CDR3 sequences, roughly 21% seen once. Specified time point: persistent/refractory GD, antithyroid drugs over 5 years with positive TRAb. From PBMCs, RNA was extracted and then used to make the TCR library. This clonotype was seen only a few times. Sequencing was performed on peripheral blood mononuclear cells (PBMCs), taken when the disease was refractory, from a patient treated with antithyroid drugs. This receptor was taken from a female donor with Graves disease.

The CDR3 coding sequence is TGTGCCAGCAGTTACGGGGGGCGCCAGGAGACCCAGTACTTC. Translating it yields CASSYGGRQETQYF. The V call is TRBV6-2 or TRBV6-3, the J call TRBJ2-5, with D perhaps given as TRBD1 or TRBD2 (6 bases each). Trimming removed 2 bases from V and 5 bases from J, with 12 bases in between. The CDR3 totals 14 residues. CDR1 is MNHEY, CDR2 SVGEGT, per germline.